This T cell receptor (beta chain) was profiled in a study of cytomegalovirus exposure and HLA in healthy donors. Study findings and constraints: Most of the TCR beta V segments (in an earlier analysis) were productive either about 87% or about 30% of the time. It was reported in a later analysis that an Asian-associated ancestry cluster showed fewer N-insertions than the 666-donor mean.

On this clone itself: The antigen is undetermined.

13 Jbeta primers and 60 Vbeta primers were used for the PCR. In the authors' methods: Roughly 10 million shared chains were among tens of millions of unique TCR beta chains counted in a later analysis. Measured with immunoSEQ multiplex PCR; TCRdb has only the in-frame clones, and not every one. Clonal size and the V and J genes are those of that table, whereas D and trimming came from the DNA. The data contain some 180,000 clones, approximately 80% of them singletons. The V gene end was trimmed by 5 bases and the J gene end by 2 bases; junction bases not matched to a gene: 8. From germline, CDR1 is SGHTA and CDR2 FQGTGA. The CDR3 contains 15 residues.

Sequenced input: PBMCs. The chain has TRBV7-3 and TRBJ2-7; 8 bases are a match to TRBD2. The TCR was taken from a man younger than 35 in good health and CMV-seronegative. In DNA form, the CDR3 reads TGTGCCAGCAGCCCCGCCGCGGGAGGAACCTACGAGCAGTACTTC. Its protein is CASSPAAGGTYEQYF.